The present TCR beta chain was sequenced within a study of blood T cell repertoires in COVID-19 (dated by TCRdb to 2020 to 2021). Study-wide context: Samples covering the acute and convalescent phases of COVID-19 were provided by collaborators in the United States, Italy and Spain. The prospective study material was composed of cDNA or gDNA derived from T cells, B-cell-depleted T cells, or PBMCs. Subjects who had been exposed to COVID-19, were actively infected with it, or had recovered from it provided the deeply sampled blood TCRbeta repertoires that made up the dataset. The repertoires were released in a freely available public database meant as a resource for research on the immune response to SARS-CoV-2. Samples were obtained from the ongoing ImmuneRACE study (first 160 participants) and from 1,254 subjects provided by 6 global collaborators. The sample metadata nearly always contained a de-identified subject ID, COVID-19 status, age in years and sex. Where HLA class I and class II types were available, the types were taken from metadata supplied by the sample provider, not from assay-based typing. General study outcomes and caveats: Clinical and demographic metadata were provided uncurated, with the amount varying by source and participant.

V is pared back by 8 bases and J by 3 bases, with 14 bases lying between the germline termini. Including cysteine and phenylalanine, the CDR3 has 14 amino acids. The CDR3 DNA has 42 bases and is translated from base 1. The germline V gene gives CDR1 as SGHAT and CDR2 as FQNNGV. In Seattle, one collaborating source enrolled patients while the infection was active and tracked those patients longitudinally over the course of disease. The collaborating institutions used their own protocols to collect whole blood in K2EDTA tubes. For TCRbeta analysis, collaborators shipped samples in one of three forms: frozen whole blood, isolated PBMCs, or DNA extracted from either of those sample types. The immunoSEQ Assay, a bias-controlled multiplex PCR, was used to amplify TCRbeta CDR3 regions from genomic DNA. Concerning the study's data processing: Within the assay, amplification of reference gene primers was used to estimate how many nucleated cells each sample contained. Sequence reads were collapsed and filtered to measure the absolute abundance of every unique TCRbeta CDR3 rearrangement. For each sample, productive Simpson clonality was calculated as the square root of Simpson's diversity index across productive rearrangements. Sourced from immuneACCESS, this table was stored by TCRdb with only in-frame sequences that have V and J called. A share of the clones is absent; for the studies checked, an unresolved V gene accounts for under half, and the remainder has no known explanation. Clone size and the V and J calls come from that table; the DNA yielded D and trimming. The sample table lists some 60,000 clones, approximately 80% of them with a count of one. The top ten constitute roughly 10% of the sample.

Only a few counts were recorded for this clone. The target of this receptor is not known. Per-base qualities were not stored, and no clone one base away is much larger. The clonotype comes from a man between 50 and 59 years old with COVID-19, enrolled during active disease. Sequenced sample: peripheral blood. This chain is built from TRBV11-2 and TRBJ1-5, with the D gene uncertain. The sequenced DNA is TGTGCCAGCTCTACCGACATCAACAATCAGCCCCAGCATTTT. It translates as CASSTDINNQPQHF.